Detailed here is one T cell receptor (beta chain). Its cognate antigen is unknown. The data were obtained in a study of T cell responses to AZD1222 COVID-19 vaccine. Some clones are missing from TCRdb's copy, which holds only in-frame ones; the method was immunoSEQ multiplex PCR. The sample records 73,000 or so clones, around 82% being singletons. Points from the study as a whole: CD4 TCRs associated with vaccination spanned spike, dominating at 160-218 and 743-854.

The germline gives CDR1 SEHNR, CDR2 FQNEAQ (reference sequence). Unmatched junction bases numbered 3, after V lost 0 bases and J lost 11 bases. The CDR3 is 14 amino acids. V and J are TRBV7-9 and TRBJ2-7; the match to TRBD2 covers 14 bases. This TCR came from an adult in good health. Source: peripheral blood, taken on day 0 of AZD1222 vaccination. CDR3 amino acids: CASSLAGLAGDKYF. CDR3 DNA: TGTGCCAGCAGCTTAGCGGGACTAGCGGGGGACAAGTACTTC.